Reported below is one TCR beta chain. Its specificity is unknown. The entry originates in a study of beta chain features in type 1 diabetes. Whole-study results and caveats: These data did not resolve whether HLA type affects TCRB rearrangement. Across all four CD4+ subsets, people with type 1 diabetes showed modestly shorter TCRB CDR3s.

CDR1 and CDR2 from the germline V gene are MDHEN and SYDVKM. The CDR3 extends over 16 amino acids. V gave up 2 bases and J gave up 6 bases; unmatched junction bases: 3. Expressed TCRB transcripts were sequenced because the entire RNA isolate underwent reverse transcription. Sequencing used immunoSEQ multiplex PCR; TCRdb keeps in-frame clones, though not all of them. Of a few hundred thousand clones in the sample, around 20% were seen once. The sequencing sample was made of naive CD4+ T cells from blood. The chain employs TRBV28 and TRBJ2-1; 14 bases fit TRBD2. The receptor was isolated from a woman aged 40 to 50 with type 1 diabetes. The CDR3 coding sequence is TGTGCCAGCAGTTTAGGGGGACTAGCGGGAGTCAATGAGCAGTTCTTC. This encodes CASSLGGLAGVNEQFF.